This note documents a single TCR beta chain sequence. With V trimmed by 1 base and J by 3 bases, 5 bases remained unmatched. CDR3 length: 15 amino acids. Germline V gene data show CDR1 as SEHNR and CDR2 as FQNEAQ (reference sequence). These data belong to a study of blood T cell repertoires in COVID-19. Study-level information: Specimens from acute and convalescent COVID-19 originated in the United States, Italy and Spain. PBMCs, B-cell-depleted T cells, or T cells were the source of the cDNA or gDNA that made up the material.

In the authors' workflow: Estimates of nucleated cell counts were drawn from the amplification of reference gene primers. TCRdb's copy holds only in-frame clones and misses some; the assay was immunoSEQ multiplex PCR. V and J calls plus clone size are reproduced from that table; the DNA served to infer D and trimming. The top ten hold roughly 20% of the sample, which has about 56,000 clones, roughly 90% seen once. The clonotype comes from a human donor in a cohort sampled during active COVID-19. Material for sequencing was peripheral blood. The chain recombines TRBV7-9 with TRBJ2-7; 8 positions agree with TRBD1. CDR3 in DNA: TGTGCCAGCAGCTTAGGACAGGGGTCCGACTACGAGCAGTACTTC. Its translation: CASSLGQGSDYEQYF.